The source of this T cell receptor beta chain is a study of blood T cells in healthy people across ages. This clonotype was recorded once. A second PCR of about 7 to 12 cycles used a sample-barcoded 5' primer and a J-beta primer mix. Per sample, CDR3-containing paired-end reads numbered at least 2.5 million. TCRdb processed the 5' RACE reads anew with MiXCR; each CDR3 protein has one entry. This table has 540,000 or so distinct CDR3 sequences, 24% appearing once. The sample was also linked to a second study, of T cells of mothers and their children. That source reports: Sequencing got over 9 million TCR beta CDR3 reads from each mother and roughly 2.7 million from each child. Biologically related mothers and children overlapped slightly more than unrelated pairs, a non-significant difference.

The sample comprised blood. The receptor comes from a boy younger than 18 in good health.

CDR3 bases: TGCAGCGCCGGGGAGTGGGGTCAGCCCCAGCATTTT. Protein product: CSAGEWGQPQHF. The chain combines TRBV29-1 with TRBJ1-5; D gene ambiguous. Looked up from germline, CDR1 is SQVTM and CDR2 is ANQGSEA. The CDR3 contains 12 residues. V dropped 7 bases and J dropped 6 bases, with 13 bases sitting between them.